Detailed here is one T cell receptor beta chain. V lost 3 bases, J lost 2 bases, and 10 bases lay in between. Germline CDR1 is GTSNPN and CDR2 is SVGIG (reference sequence). The CDR3 runs to 13 residues. The sample is drawn from a study of CD8+ T cells in alopecia areata. Both peripheral blood and punch biopsies of lesional scalp skin were obtained from patients who had alopecia areata. RNA extraction was followed by reverse transcription into cDNA, which acted as the sequencing template. The assay was immunoSEQ multiplex PCR, and TCRdb's table has in-frame clones only and misses some. The sample has some 180,000 clones; roughly 60% are singletons.

The rearrangement uses TRBV30 and TRBJ1-1; D uncertain. This TCR derives from a human donor with alopecia areata. Material: CD4+ T cells sorted from blood, obtained at week 0. The CDR3 DNA reads TGTGCCTGGAGCGCGGAATCCAACACTGAAGCTTTCTTT. Translated, it gives CAWSAESNTEAFF.